The text below deals with one T cell receptor (beta chain). Its antigen is currently unknown. Trimming cost V 0 bases and J 4 bases, with 21 bases left between them. Per germline, CDR1 LGHNA and CDR2 YNFKEQ. This CDR3 region has 18 residues. In the PCR, 60 Vbeta and 13 Jbeta primers were used. Clones were read by immunoSEQ multiplex PCR, and TCRdb kept only the in-frame ones, dropping some. The data show fewer than 250,000 clones, with around 85% seen just once and roughly 0.22% held by the top ten. This specimen comes from a study of cytomegalovirus exposure and HLA in healthy donors. The study's findings and limits: Later findings reportedly placed an Asian-associated ancestry cluster below the approximately 650-donor mean for N-insertions. Later on, an analysis showed TCR association rates differing by HLA locus, with DRB1 the most and HLA-C the fewest.

Sequencing input: PBMCs. The rearrangement links TRBV4-2 to TRBJ1-2; TRBD1 might be the D (5 bases). This clonotype originated in a girl aged 2 to 9 in good health and CMV-seronegative. The CDR3 here is CASSQEGGTDKIFYGYTF. In nucleotides, the CDR3 is TGTGCCAGCAGCCAAGAGGGGGGAACAGATAAAATATTCTATGGCTACACCTTC.